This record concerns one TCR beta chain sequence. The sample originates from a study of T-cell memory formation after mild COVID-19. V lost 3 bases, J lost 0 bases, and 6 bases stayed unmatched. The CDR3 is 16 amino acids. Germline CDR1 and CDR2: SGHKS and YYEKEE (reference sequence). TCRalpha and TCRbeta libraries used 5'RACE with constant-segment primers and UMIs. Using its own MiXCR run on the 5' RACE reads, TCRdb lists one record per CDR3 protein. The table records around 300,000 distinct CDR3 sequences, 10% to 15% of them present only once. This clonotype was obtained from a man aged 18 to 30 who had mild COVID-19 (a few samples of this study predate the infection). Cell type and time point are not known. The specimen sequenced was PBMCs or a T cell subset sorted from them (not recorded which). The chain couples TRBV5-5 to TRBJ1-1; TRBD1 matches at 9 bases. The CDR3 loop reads CASSSGQGNMNTEAFF. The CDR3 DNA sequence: TGTGCCAGCAGCTCAGGACAGGGGAACATGAACACTGAAGCTTTCTTT.